This T cell receptor beta chain was sequenced during a study of blood T cell repertoires in COVID-19. V lost 3 bases, J lost 6 bases, and 3 bases stayed unmatched. In germline, CDR1 is LGHNA, CDR2 YNFKEQ. The length of the CDR3 is 15 residues. Generated by immunoSEQ multiplex PCR, the TCRdb table keeps only in-frame clones and is missing some. The table has about 430,000 clones, 70% to 90% seen once; the top ten hold over 0.9%. This TCR derives from a woman aged 25 to 39 with acute COVID-19. The sample consisted of PBMCs or T cells enriched from blood (not recorded which). V usage is TRBV4-2 and J usage is TRBJ1-6; TRBD1 matches 9 bases. CDR3 loop: CASSQKTGGNSPLHF. The CDR3 DNA follows: TGTGCCAGCAGCCAGAAGACAGGGGGTAATTCACCCCTCCACTTT.